One sample yielded the 24 T cell receptor beta chains listed below, sequenced in a study of T cells in Graves' hyperthyroidism and ophthalmopathy. The TCR beta CDR3 regions underwent amplification using RNA transcripts as the source. First-round RT-PCR with HTBI primers amplified the TCR CDR3 region. TCRdb recomputed calls from the multiplex PCR reads with MiXCR, one row per CDR3 protein. In the table there are 650,000 to 850,000 distinct CDR3 sequences, roughly a sixth of which are singletons. Sample: blood. The receptors stem from a woman aged 45-60 years with Graves' hyperthyroidism that later progressed to Graves' ophthalmopathy.

The chain has TRBV4-1 and TRBJ2-3, with TRBD1 identical over 9 bases. Germline assignment: CDR1 MGHRA and CDR2 YSYEKL. This CDR3 is built from 16 residues. Trimming took 4 bases from V and 6 from J; bases not matched to a gene: 11. The CDR3 sequence is CASSRLDRGLSDTQYF. The DNA for the CDR3 is TGCGCCAGCAGCCGACTGGACAGGGGCCTGAGTGATACGCAGTATTTT.

The CDR3 loop reads CASSRGIKYQETQYF. Here the CDR3 DNA reads TGTGCCAGCAGCCGGGGGATAAAGTACCAAGAGACCCAGTACTTC. The chain has TRBV16 and TRBJ2-5; D is perhaps TRBD1 or TRBD2 (5 bases each). This CDR3 is built from 15 residues. With 4 bases removed from V and 0 bases from J, the gap between germline ends came to 12 bases. Germline loops: CDR1 KGHSY, CDR2 FQNENV. Looking up the rest from reference TRBV16 and TRBJ2-5 gives the full variable domain: GEEVAQTPKHLVRGEGQKAKLYCAPIKGHSYVFWYQQVLKNEFKFLISFQNENVFDETGMPKERFSAKCLPNSPCSLEIQATKLEDSAVYFCASSRGIKYQETQYFGPGTRLLVL.

This clonotype was seen once. The V gene is TRBV6-5, the J gene TRBJ1-2; possible D gene TRBD1, 5 bases. This CDR3 is built from 12 residues. Trimming stripped 4 bases from V and 12 bases from J, with 15 bases between. From germline, CDR1 is MNHEY and CDR2 SVGAGI. This CDR3 reads CASSSQTARNTF. DNA of the CDR3: TGTGCCAGCAGTTCACAGACAGCCAGGAACACCTTC.

This clonotype was seen only a few times. The chain joins TRBV2 to TRBJ2-1, with D perhaps matching TRBD1 (5 bases). Germline V lookup: CDR1 SNHLY, CDR2 FYNNEI. Trimming cost V 4 bases and J 0 bases, with 10 bases left between them. The CDR3 is 15 residues long. CDR3 amino acids: CASSGQGNSYNEQFF. The DNA of the CDR3 is TGTGCCAGCAGTGGGCAGGGCAACTCCTACAATGAGCAGTTCTTC.

V gene TRBV6-1 combines with J gene TRBJ2-5; 7 nucleotides agree with TRBD2. From germline, CDR1 is MNHNS and CDR2 SASEGT. CDR3 length: 13 residues. V trimming: 6 bases; J trimming: 2 bases; junction bases outside the gene matches: 3. CDR3 DNA: TGTGCCAGCAGGCTAGCGGCTCAAGAGACCCAGTACTTC. Its protein product is CASRLAAQETQYF.

This clonotype was found a few times. This chain connects TRBV19 to TRBJ1-1; D might be TRBD1 (5 bases). This CDR3 comprises 12 residues. Trimming removed 4 bases from V and 11 bases from J, with 14 bases in between. Germline CDR1 LNHDA, CDR2 SQIVND (reference sequence). The CDR3 DNA sequence: TGTGCCAGTAGTACCTTTGGGGCGCCGGCTTTCTTT. Translation: CASSTFGAPAFF.

This clonotype was seen repeatedly, ten times or more. This rearrangement joins TRBV12-3 or TRBV12-4 to TRBJ1-1, with D uncertain. The CDR3 length is 13 residues. Deletions cut 6 bases from V and 0 bases from J, with 8 bases between. The CDR3 loop reads CASSHGLNTEAFF. CDR3 DNA sequence: TGTGCCAGCAGCCATGGACTGAACACTGAAGCTTTCTTT.

This clonotype was recorded a few times. The chain carries TRBV12-3 or TRBV12-4 and TRBJ2-3, with a tentative D call TRBD1 (5 bases). Trimming shortened V by 4 bases and J by 0 bases, and 11 bases separated the two germline ends. The CDR3 consists of 15 residues. The CDR3 sequence: CASSSAGLSTDTQYF. The CDR3 DNA sequence: TGTGCCAGCAGTTCGGCAGGGCTTAGCACAGATACGCAGTATTTT.

J is TRBJ2-7 and V is TRBV6-1; TRBD2 matches at 8 bases. The junction had 8 bases not matched to a gene; V was cut back by 8 bases and J by 5 bases. In germline, CDR1 is MNHNS, CDR2 SASEGT. There are 13 residues in the CDR3. The CDR3 DNA sequence: TGTGCCAGCCGGGAGGGCCCTGGGGACGAGCAGTACTTC. It encodes CASREGPGDEQYF.

A few counts support this clonotype. The junction differs from germline at one of its ends, possibly a read error. The J gene is TRBJ1-2, the V gene TRBV20-1, with D possibly being TRBD1 (5 bases). The germline CDR1 and CDR2 sequences are DFQATT and SNEGSKA (reference sequence). The CDR3 runs 12 residues. The CDR3 protein is CSAYQGGDGCTF. DNA of the CDR3: TGCAGTGCGTACCAGGGAGGAGACGGCTGCACCTTC.

J is TRBJ1-1 and V is TRBV9, with no clear D. From germline, CDR1 is SGDLS and CDR2 YYNGEE. V lost 7 bases and J 1 base, leaving 17 bases between the germline ends. This CDR3 has 15 residues. CDR3 in DNA: TGTGCCAGCCACCGCGAGGGCCAGCCGAACACTGAAGCTTTCTTT. This encodes CASHREGQPNTEAFF.

This clonotype has a handful of counts. Possible read error: a much larger clone is one base away. The chain combines TRBV12-3 or TRBV12-4 with TRBJ2-3; D gene unclear. CDR3 length equals 12 residues. CDR3 sequence reads: CAGSLTRDTQYF. In nucleotides, the CDR3 is TGTGCCGGCAGTTTGACCAGAGATACGCAGTATTTT.

The sample holds many counts of this clonotype. The chain combines TRBV20-1 with TRBJ2-5; D call uncertain. The CDR3 has 14 amino acids. V was cut by 0 bases and J by 1 base, with 9 bases left in between. In germline, CDR1 is DFQATT, CDR2 SNEGSKA (reference sequence). CDR3 in DNA: TGCAGTGCTAGAGAACCAATAGTCCAAGAGACCCAGTACTTC. The encoded protein is CSAREPIVQETQYF.

The chain links TRBV20-1 to TRBJ1-2, with D tentatively TRBD1 (5 bases). CDR3 length equals 17 residues. Per germline, CDR1 DFQATT and CDR2 SNEGSKA (reference sequence). The V end lost 0 bases, the J end lost 1 base, and 18 bases lay between the germline ends. DNA of the CDR3: TGCAGTGCTAGAGATGGGGCTGGCGGTAGCAATAACTATGGCTACACCTTC. This sequence encodes CSARDGAGGSNNYGYTF.

Concerning this clonotype itself: This clone may be a read error of a much larger clone one base away. This chain connects TRBV28 to TRBJ1-5; D not resolved. CDR3 size: 15 residues. In germline, CDR1 is MDHEN, CDR2 SYDVKM. The CDR3 sequence is CACSFFRGYNQPQHF. The CDR3 nucleotides are TGTGCCTGCAGTTTTTTTCGAGGCTATAATCAGCCCCAGCATTTT.

The chain employs TRBV20-1 and TRBJ2-2; 9 bases are shared with TRBD1. Germline assignment: CDR1 DFQATT and CDR2 SNEGSKA (reference sequence). CDR3 length: 17 amino acids. V dropped 0 bases and J dropped 4; count of bases not matched to a gene: 9. The CDR3, as DNA: TGCAGTGCTAGAGAAAGAGGGACAGGGTATCTCACCGGGGAGCTGTTTTTT. Translating it yields CSARERGTGYLTGELFF.

V gene TRBV6-1 combines with J gene TRBJ2-3, with no clear D. From germline, CDR1 is MNHNS and CDR2 SASEGT. There are 15 residues in the CDR3. The V end lost 3 bases, the J end lost 0 bases, and 10 bases lay between the germline ends. This CDR3 reads CASSETWQSTDTQYF. Here the CDR3 DNA reads TGTGCCAGCAGTGAGACGTGGCAGAGCACAGATACGCAGTATTTT.

The gene calls are TRBV5-1 and TRBJ1-4, with 9 positions matching TRBD1. V was pared by 2 bases and J by 10 bases, with 6 bases of the junction left unmatched. The CDR3 has 14 residues. Per the germline V gene, CDR1 is SGHRS and CDR2 is YFSETQ. The CDR3 DNA follows: TGCGCCAGCAGCTTAGGACAGGGGCAGGGAAAACTGTTTTTT. It codes for CASSLGQGQGKLFF.

The J gene is TRBJ2-2, the V gene TRBV4-2, with 8 bases fitting TRBD2. The germline gives CDR1 LGHNA, CDR2 YNFKEQ. The trim removed 0 bases at V and 4 bases at J, leaving 7 bases unmatched. The CDR3 has 17 amino acids. CDR3 sequence (DNA): TGTGCCAGCAGCCAAGATCATTCCGGGGGGGCCACCGGGGAGCTGTTTTTT. Protein: CASSQDHSGGATGELFF.

This chain links TRBV19 with TRBJ2-1, with 14 bases fitting TRBD2. This CDR3 has 18 residues. The germline CDR1 and CDR2 sequences are LNHDA and SQIVND (reference sequence). The J segment lost 7 bases and the V segment lost 8 bases, leaving 16 bases of the junction unmatched. In DNA form, the CDR3 reads TGTGCCAGTCTTCAGCGGCCGACTAGCGGGGGGGCCCCAAATGAGCAGTTCTTC. As protein: CASLQRPTSGGAPNEQFF.

This clonotype was seen more than once but under ten times. This chain joins TRBV20-1 and TRBJ1-6; 11 positions agree with TRBD1. The CDR3 extends over 17 amino acids. Trimming cost V 0 bases and J 2 bases; bases outside gene matches: 3. The germline CDR1 and CDR2 sequences are DFQATT and SNEGSKA (reference sequence). DNA for the CDR3: TGCAGTGCTAGAGAATGGGGACAGGGGGCCTATAATTCACCCCTCCACTTT. Translating it yields CSAREWGQGAYNSPLHF.

This clonotype was seen many times. This sequence joins TRBV24-1 and TRBJ1-1; D is unclear. V lost 4 bases to trimming and J lost 7 bases, with 12 bases between them. This CDR3 has 13 amino acids. Germline CDR1 KGHDR, CDR2 SFDVKD. The CDR3 DNA reads TGTGCCACCAGTGACACCGACACGCTTGAAGCTTTCTTT. Its translation: CATSDTDTLEAFF.

This chain joins TRBV20-1 and TRBJ1-2; D unclear. V was pared by 5 bases and J by 8 bases, with 18 bases between. The CDR3 contains 13 residues. Germline V CDR1 and CDR2: DFQATT, SNEGSKA (reference sequence). This CDR3 is CSADPGSGLGYTF. CDR3 bases: TGCAGTGCTGATCCCGGGAGCGGTTTAGGCTACACCTTC.

In this sample, this clonotype turned up many times. This rearrangement joins TRBV5-5 to TRBJ1-2; 7 positions agree with TRBD1. The CDR3 has 15 residues. Per the germline V gene, CDR1 is SGHKS and CDR2 is YYEKEE (reference sequence). V shed 5 bases, J shed 2 bases, and the junction held 9 bases outside the gene matches. CDR3 in DNA: TGTGCCAGCAGTTCCGGGACAGACTACAACTATGGCTACACCTTC. It yields the protein CASSSGTDYNYGYTF. The full variable domain, completed using reference TRBV5-5 and TRBJ1-2, is DAGVTQSPTHLIKTRGQQVTLRCSPISGHKSVSWYQQVLGQGPQFIFQYYEKEERGRGNFPDRFSARQFPNYSSELNVNALLLGDSALYLCASSSGTDYNYGYTFGSGTRLTVV.